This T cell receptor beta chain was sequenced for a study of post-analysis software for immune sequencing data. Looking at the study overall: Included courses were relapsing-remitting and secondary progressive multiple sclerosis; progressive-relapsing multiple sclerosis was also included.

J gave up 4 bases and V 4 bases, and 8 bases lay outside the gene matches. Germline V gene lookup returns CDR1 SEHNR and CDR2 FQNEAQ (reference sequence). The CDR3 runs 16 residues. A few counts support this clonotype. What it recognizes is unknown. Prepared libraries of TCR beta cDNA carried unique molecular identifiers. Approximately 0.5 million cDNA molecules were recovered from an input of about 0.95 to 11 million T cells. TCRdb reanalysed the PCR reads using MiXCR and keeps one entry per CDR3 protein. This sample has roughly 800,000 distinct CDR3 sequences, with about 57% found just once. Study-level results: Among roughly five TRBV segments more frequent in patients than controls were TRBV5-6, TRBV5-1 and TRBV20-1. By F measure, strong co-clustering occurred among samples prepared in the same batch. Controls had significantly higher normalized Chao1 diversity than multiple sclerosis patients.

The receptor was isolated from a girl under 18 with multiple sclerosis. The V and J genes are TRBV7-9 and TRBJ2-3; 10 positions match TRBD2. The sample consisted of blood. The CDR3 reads CASSSAGTSAPDTQYF. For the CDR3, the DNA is TGTGCCAGCAGCTCAGCCGGGACTAGCGCCCCAGATACGCAGTATTTT.